Listed here are 4 T cell receptor beta chains from one sample, sequenced in a study of OX40 agonist ivuxolimab in advanced cancers. Library method: the immunoSEQ multiplex PCR assay. The table was pulled from immuneACCESS by TCRdb, which kept in-frame rearrangements only. Such tables lose some clones; where checked, under half of the loss comes from unresolved V genes, and the rest has no known cause. This sample is represented by fewer than 15,000 clones; roughly nine tenths of them were singletons. Roughly two thirds of the sample is in the top ten clones. This material consisted of CD4+ or CD8+ T cells sorted from blood, taken in a trial of the OX40 agonist ivuxolimab. The receptors here all came from an adult with an advanced solid tumor such as melanoma, head and neck, liver or kidney cancer.

The V call is TRBV6-5, the J call TRBJ1-5; tentative D call: TRBD1 (6 bases). The CDR3 loop spans 15 amino acids. CDR1 is MNHEY, CDR2 SVGAGI, per germline. Trimming removed 1 base from V and 7 bases from J, with 14 bases in between. CDR3 DNA: TGTGCCAGCAGTTACTTGGGCCAAGGGGGACAGCCCCAGCATTTT. This translates into CASSYLGQGGQPQHF.

Written as DNA, the CDR3 is TGTGCCAGCAAGGGACTCTATGGCTACACCTTC. Amino acid sequence: CASKGLYGYTF. V is TRBV9 and J is TRBJ1-2, with D maybe TRBD1 (5 bases). Trimming took 6 bases from V and 4 from J, leaving 7 bases between them. Per the germline V gene, CDR1 is SGDLS and CDR2 is YYNGEE. This CDR3 contains 11 residues.

The rearrangement links TRBV7-2 to TRBJ2-3; 8 nucleotides match TRBD2. Germline CDR1 is SGHTA and CDR2 is FQGNSA. The V segment lost 0 bases and the J segment 8 bases; nucleotides outside the gene matches: 10. The CDR3 covers 16 residues. The CDR3 region has the DNA TGTGCCAGCAGCTTAGCGGTCCCTCGCGGGGGGAGTACGCAGTATTTT. It translates to CASSLAVPRGGSTQYF.

The J gene is TRBJ2-1, the V gene TRBV11-3, with D tentatively TRBD1 or TRBD2 (5 bases each). The V and J ends lost 5 bases and 4 bases respectively, with 15 bases between them. Germline V gene sequence: CDR1 SGHNT, CDR2 YENEEA. There are 15 residues in the CDR3. Written as DNA, the CDR3 is TGTGCCAGCAGCCACGGGGCGGCGGAGTACAATGAGCAGTTCTTC. Protein: CASSHGAAEYNEQFF.